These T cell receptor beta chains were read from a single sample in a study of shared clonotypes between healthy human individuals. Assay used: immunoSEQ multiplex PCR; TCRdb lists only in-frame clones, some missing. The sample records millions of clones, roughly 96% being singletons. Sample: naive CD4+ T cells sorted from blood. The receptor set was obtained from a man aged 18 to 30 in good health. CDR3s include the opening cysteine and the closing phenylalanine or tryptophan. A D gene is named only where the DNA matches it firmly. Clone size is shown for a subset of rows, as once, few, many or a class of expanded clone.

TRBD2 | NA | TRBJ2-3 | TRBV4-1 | CASSPSLAGSTDTQYF | TGCGCCAGCAGCCCGTCACTAGCGGGTTCCACAGATACGCAGTATTTT
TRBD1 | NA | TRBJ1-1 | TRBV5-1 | CASSLVLNRQGTEAFF | TGCGCCAGCAGCTTGGTCCTGAATCGACAGGGCACTGAAGCTTTCTTT
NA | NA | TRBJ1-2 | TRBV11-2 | CASSFPQDGIRGYTF | TGTGCCAGCAGCTTTCCTCAGGACGGAATACGAGGCTACACCTTC
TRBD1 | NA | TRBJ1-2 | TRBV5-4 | CASSPDRVTGYTF | TGTGCCAGCAGCCCTGACAGGGTAACTGGCTACACCTTC
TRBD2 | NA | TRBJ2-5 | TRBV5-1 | CASSLGASGGQETQYF | TGCGCCAGCAGCTTGGGCGCTAGCGGGGGACAAGAGACCCAGTACTTC
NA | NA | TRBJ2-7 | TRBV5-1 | CASTIGWGGSYEQYF | TGCGCCAGCACCATCGGGTGGGGAGGCTCCTACGAGCAGTACTTC
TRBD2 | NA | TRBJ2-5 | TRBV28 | CASSTSGGSETQYF | TGTGCCAGCAGTACAAGCGGGGGCTCAGAGACCCAGTACTTC
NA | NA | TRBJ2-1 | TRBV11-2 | CASSLWEAPEQFF | TGTGCCAGCAGCTTATGGGAGGCCCCTGAGCAGTTCTTC
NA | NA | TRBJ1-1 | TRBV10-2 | CASSGPQSRAQLNTEAFF | TGCGCCAGCAGTGGCCCACAGTCTCGTGCCCAACTGAACACTGAAGCTTTCTTT
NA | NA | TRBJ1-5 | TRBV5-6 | CASSGRDPGRGQPQHF | TGTGCCAGCAGTGGTCGGGATCCAGGTCGGGGTCAGCCCCAGCATTTT
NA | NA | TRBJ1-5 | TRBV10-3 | CAISESVGDQPQHF | TGTGCCATCAGTGAGTCTGTGGGGGATCAGCCCCAGCATTTT
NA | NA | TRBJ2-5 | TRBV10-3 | CAISESTGGETQYF | TGTGCCATCAGTGAGTCGACTGGGGGGGAGACCCAGTACTTC
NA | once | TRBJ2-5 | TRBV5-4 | CASSSVGSRDQETQYF | TGTGCCAGCAGCTCGGTAGGCTCAAGGGACCAAGAGACCCAGTACTTC
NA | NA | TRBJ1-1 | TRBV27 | CASIPVGDRWNTEAFF | TGTGCCAGCATCCCAGTGGGAGACAGATGGAACACTGAAGCTTTCTTT
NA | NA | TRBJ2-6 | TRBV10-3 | CAGRGSGANVLTF | TGTGCCGGACGGGGCTCTGGGGCCAACGTCCTGACTTTC
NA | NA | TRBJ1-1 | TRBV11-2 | CASSLGSGGEAFF | TGTGCCAGCAGCTTAGGTTCCGGGGGAGAAGCTTTCTTT
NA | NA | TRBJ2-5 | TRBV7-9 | CASSGGRVDQETQYF | TGTGCCAGCAGTGGGGGAAGGGTAGACCAAGAGACCCAGTACTTC
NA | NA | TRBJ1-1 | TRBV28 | CASSPVGVRTEAFF | TGTGCCAGCAGCCCCGTGGGGGTCCGCACTGAAGCTTTCTTT
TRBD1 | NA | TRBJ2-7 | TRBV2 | CASTPLTGTYEQYF | TGTGCCAGCACCCCACTGACAGGGACCTACGAGCAGTACTTC
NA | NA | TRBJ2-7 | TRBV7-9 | CASSLGGTFYEQYF | TGTGCCAGCAGCTTAGGGGGCACTTTCTACGAGCAGTACTTC
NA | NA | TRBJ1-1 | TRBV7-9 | CASSPTQSWAEAFF | TGTGCCAGCAGCCCGACTCAATCTTGGGCTGAAGCTTTCTTT
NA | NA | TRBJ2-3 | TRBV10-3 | CAIRQGRGSGDTQYF | TGTGCCATCAGACAGGGTCGGGGTAGCGGGGATACGCAGTATTTT
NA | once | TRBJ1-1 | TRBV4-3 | CASSQVGGRVTEAFF | TGCGCCAGCAGCCAAGTCGGTGGGAGAGTCACTGAAGCTTTCTTT
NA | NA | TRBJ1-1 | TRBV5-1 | CASSNQGNGLNTEAFF | TGCGCCAGCAGCAACCAGGGCAATGGATTGAACACTGAAGCTTTCTTT
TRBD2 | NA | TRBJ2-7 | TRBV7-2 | CASSLAGGSSYEQYF | TGTGCCAGCAGCTTAGCAGGCGGGAGCTCCTACGAGCAGTACTTC
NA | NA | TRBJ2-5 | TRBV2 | CASRNVPQETQYF | TGTGCCAGCAGGAACGTTCCCCAAGAGACCCAGTACTTC
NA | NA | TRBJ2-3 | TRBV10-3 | CAISDLSSTDTQYF | TGTGCCATCAGTGATCTAAGTAGCACAGATACGCAGTATTTT
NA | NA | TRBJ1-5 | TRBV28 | CASNRQGNQPQHF | TGTGCCAGCAATCGACAGGGCAATCAGCCCCAGCATTTT
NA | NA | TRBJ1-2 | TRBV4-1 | CASSHPGGNVNYGYTF | TGCGCCAGCAGCCATCCCGGAGGCAACGTGAACTATGGCTACACCTTC
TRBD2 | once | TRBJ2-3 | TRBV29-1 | CSVGGWRGGSTDTQYF | TGCAGCGTTGGTGGGTGGCGGGGGGGCAGCACAGATACGCAGTATTTT
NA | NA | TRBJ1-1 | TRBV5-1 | CASSLAGQQNTEAFF | TGCGCCAGCAGCTTGGCCGGACAGCAGAACACTGAAGCTTTCTTT
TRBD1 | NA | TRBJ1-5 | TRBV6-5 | CASSRDRDSNQPQHF | TGTGCCAGCAGTAGGGACAGAGATAGCAATCAGCCCCAGCATTTT
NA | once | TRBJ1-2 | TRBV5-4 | CASSLPGAQANYGYTF | TGTGCCAGCAGCTTGCCGGGAGCCCAAGCTAACTATGGCTACACCTTC
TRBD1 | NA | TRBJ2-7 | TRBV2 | CASKTGNEQYF | TGTGCCAGCAAGACAGGGAACGAGCAGTACTTC
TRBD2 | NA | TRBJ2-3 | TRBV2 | CASRTGRLAGTSTDTQYF | TGTGCCAGCAGGACCGGGCGACTAGCGGGGACTAGCACAGATACGCAGTATTTT
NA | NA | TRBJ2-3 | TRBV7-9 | CASSYTEGSRTDTQYF | TGTGCCAGCAGCTATACAGAGGGCAGCCGCACAGATACGCAGTATTTT
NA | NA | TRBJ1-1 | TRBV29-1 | CSVGDRDTGKAAFF | TGCAGCGTTGGGGACCGGGACACCGGAAAGGCAGCTTTCTTT